Below, one TCR beta chain is given with its context. The sample comes from a study of OX40 agonist ivuxolimab in advanced cancers. The CDR3 is 15 residues long. Germline CDR1 and CDR2: LNHDA and SQIVND (reference sequence). V lost 3 bases and J 5 bases, leaving 16 bases between the germline ends. Profiling relied on immunoSEQ multiplex PCR, and the TCRdb table lists in-frame clones only, not all of them. The table records tens of thousands of clones, roughly 84% of them present only once. The TCR was taken from an adult with an advanced solid tumor such as melanoma, head and neck, liver or kidney cancer. The sample consisted of CD4+ or CD8+ T cells sorted from blood, taken in a trial of the OX40 agonist ivuxolimab. The chain recombines TRBV19 with TRBJ1-2; no reliable D call. CDR3 residues: CASSISPTGLYGYTF. In DNA form, the CDR3 reads TGTGCCAGTAGTATCTCACCAACGGGTCTTTATGGCTACACCTTC.